The subject of this entry is one T cell receptor (beta chain). What antigen it recognizes has not been identified. One base away there is no much larger clone; base qualities are not given. The entry originates in a study of OX40 agonist ivuxolimab in advanced cancers. Broadly, across the study: Ivuxolimab was a fully human IgG2 agonistic monoclonal antibody targeting the costimulatory receptor OX40 (CD134). Intravenous ivuxolimab was administered to patients every 2 weeks at six dose levels: 0.01, 0.1, 0.3, 1.5, 3 and 10 mg/kg. Of the 50 to 55 patients in dose escalation, around 19 had hepatocellular carcinoma, about 15 had melanoma, 9 had renal cell carcinoma and 9 had head and neck cancer. A male proportion of 82.7% and a mean age of about 60 years, ranging from 23 to 79, were recorded for the dose-escalation cohort. Patients were allowed to have had prior anti-PD-1, anti-PD-L1 or anti-CTLA-4 therapy, and around 40% of the dose-escalation patients had previously received checkpoint inhibitors. Partial responses occurred in three dose-escalation patients: two with cutaneous melanoma and one with hepatocellular carcinoma. The point of sequencing TCRbeta in the periphery was to test whether ivuxolimab changed TCR sequence diversity and drove clonal T-cell expansion. The monotherapy dose-escalation portion (N of about 49 patients) of the phase I ivuxolimab trial is reported in the paper.

Results and caveats for the whole study, not just this receptor: After ivuxolimab, expanded clones were on average more numerous among CD8+ T cells than among CD4+ T cells. Which antigens the clonally expanded peripheral T cells were specific for was not determined. In partial responders in the 0.1-3.0 mg/kg groups, normalized peripheral clonal expansion was found to be among the lowest, especially among CD8+ T cells. Low levels of normalized T-cell clonal expansion were also seen in some patients who did not respond. Clonal expansion of both CD4+ and CD8+ blood T cells was observed from baseline to week 6 at doses 0.1 to 3.0 mg/kg.

Genomic DNA was isolated from the sorted cells so that the TCRbeta CDR3 region could be sequenced. The immunoSEQ Assay was used to sequence the TCRbeta CDR3 regions. TCRdb retrieved this table from immuneACCESS and kept in-frame rearrangements only. Not all clones are present; in checked studies, unresolved V genes account for under half, and no reason is known for the remainder. This sample has 30,000 to 45,000 clones in its table, and more than 65% of those were observed once. The ten largest clones capture around 10% of the sample. The trial excluded patients who had a history of autoimmune disease or who were on systemic immunosuppression. Peripheral blood for TCR sequencing was collected from all dose cohorts at baseline, on cycle 4 day 1, and on cycle 7 day 1. The samples were taken from a phase I, first-in-human, multicenter, open-label dose-escalation trial of ivuxolimab. Adults with locally advanced or metastatic melanoma, renal cell, hepatocellular, or head and neck squamous cell carcinoma were enrolled in the trial. CD4+ and CD8+ T cells were sorted separately from peripheral blood before TCR sequencing.

The germline V gene sets CDR1 to KGHSH and CDR2 to LQKENI. V and J are truncated by 1 base and 5 bases respectively, leaving an intervening sequence of 13 bases. From the cysteine up to the phenylalanine, the CDR3 has a length of 15 residues. The read is trimmed to its CDR3 DNA, 45 bases read in frame from base 1. The sequenced sample was CD4+ or CD8+ T cells sorted from blood, obtained in a trial of the OX40 agonist ivuxolimab. The sequence links TRBV18 to TRBJ2-3; the best D guess is TRBD2, with 5 bases matching. The TCR comes from an adult with an advanced solid tumor such as melanoma, head and neck, liver or kidney cancer. Here is the DNA: TGTGCCAGCTCACCACGAACGGGAAGGGAAGATACGCAGTATTTT. Translation gives CASSPRTGREDTQYF.